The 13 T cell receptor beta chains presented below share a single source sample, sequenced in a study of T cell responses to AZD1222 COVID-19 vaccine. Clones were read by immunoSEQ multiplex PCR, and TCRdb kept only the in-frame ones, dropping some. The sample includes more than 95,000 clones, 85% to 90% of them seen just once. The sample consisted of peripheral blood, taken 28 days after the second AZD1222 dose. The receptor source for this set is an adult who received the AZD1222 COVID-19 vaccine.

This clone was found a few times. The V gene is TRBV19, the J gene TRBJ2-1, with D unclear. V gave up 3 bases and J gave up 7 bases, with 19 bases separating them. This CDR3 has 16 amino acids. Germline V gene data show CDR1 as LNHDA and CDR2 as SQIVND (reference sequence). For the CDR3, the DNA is TGTGCCAGTAGTATGTTGATCGGAGTCAGGAGAAATGAGCAGTTCTTC. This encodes CASSMLIGVRRNEQFF.

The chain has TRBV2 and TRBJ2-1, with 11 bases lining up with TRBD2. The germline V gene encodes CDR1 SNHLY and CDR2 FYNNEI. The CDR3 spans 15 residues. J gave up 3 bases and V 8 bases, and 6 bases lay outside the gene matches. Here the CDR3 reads CASVVTSGVYNEQFF. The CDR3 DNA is TGTGCCAGCGTGGTGACTAGCGGGGTCTACAATGAGCAGTTCTTC.

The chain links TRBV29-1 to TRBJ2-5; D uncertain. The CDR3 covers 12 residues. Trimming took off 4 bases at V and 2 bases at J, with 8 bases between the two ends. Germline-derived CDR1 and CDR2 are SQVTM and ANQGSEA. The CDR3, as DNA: TGCAGCGTTGCCGAGTCACAAGAGACCCAGTACTTC. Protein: CSVAESQETQYF.

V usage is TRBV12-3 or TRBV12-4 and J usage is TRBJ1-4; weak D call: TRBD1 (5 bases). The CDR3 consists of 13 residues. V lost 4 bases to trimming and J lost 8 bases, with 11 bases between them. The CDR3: CASSSQGREKLFF. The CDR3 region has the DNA TGTGCCAGCAGTTCGCAGGGTAGAGAAAAACTGTTTTTT.

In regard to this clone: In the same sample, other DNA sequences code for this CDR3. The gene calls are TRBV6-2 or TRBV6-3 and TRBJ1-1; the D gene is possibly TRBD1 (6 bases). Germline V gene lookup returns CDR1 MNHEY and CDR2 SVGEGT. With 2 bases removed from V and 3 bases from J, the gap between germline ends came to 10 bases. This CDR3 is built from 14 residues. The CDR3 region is CASSYVGADTEAFF. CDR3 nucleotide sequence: TGTGCCAGCAGTTACGTGGGGGCCGACACTGAAGCTTTCTTT.

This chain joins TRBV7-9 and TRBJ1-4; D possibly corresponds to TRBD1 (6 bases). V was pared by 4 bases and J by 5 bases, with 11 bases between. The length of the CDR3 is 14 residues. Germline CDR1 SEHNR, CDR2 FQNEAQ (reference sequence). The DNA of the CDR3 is TGTGCCAGCAGCTCACAGGGTTCGAATGAAAAACTGTTTTTT. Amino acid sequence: CASSSQGSNEKLFF.

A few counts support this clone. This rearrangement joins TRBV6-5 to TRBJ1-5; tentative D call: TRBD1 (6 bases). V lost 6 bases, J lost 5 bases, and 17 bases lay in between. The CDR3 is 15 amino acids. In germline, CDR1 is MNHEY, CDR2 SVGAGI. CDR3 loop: CASRAADRLDQPQHF. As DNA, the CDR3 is TGTGCCAGCAGGGCCGCGGACAGATTAGATCAGCCCCAGCATTTT.

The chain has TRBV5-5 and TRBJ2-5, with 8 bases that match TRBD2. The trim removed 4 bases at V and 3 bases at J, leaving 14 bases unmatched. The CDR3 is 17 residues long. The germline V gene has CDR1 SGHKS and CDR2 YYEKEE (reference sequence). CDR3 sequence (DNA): TGTGCCAGCAGCCACATGCTCGGGGGGGCTCTTGAAGAGACCCAGTACTTC. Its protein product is CASSHMLGGALEETQYF. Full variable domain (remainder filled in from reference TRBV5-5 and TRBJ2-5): DAGVTQSPTHLIKTRGQQVTLRCSPISGHKSVSWYQQVLGQGPQFIFQYYEKEERGRGNFPDRFSARQFPNYSSELNVNALLLGDSALYLCASSHMLGGALEETQYFGPGTRLLVL.

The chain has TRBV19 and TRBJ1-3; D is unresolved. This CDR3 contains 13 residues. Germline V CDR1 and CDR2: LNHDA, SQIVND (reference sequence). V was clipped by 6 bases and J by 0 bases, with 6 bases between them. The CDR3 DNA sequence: TGTGCCAGTAGCGACCTCTCTGGAAACACCATATATTTT. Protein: CASSDLSGNTIYF.

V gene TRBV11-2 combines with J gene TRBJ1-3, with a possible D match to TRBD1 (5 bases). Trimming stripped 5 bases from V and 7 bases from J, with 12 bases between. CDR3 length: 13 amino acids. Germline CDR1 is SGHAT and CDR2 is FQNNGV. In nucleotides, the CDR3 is TGTGCCAGCAGCCTCAGGGCGGCGAACACCATATATTTT. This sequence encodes CASSLRAANTIYF.

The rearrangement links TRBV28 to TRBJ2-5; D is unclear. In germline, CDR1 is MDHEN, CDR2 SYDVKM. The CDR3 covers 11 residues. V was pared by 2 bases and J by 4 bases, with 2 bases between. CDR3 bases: TGTGCCAGCAGTTTAGGAGAGACCCAGTACTTC. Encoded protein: CASSLGETQYF.

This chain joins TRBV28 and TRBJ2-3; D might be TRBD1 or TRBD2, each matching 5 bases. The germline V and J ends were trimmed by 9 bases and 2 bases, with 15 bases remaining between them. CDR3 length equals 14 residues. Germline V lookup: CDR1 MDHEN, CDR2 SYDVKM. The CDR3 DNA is TGTGCCAGTACAGGAACCGGGGACACAGATACGCAGTATTTT. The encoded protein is CASTGTGDTDTQYF.

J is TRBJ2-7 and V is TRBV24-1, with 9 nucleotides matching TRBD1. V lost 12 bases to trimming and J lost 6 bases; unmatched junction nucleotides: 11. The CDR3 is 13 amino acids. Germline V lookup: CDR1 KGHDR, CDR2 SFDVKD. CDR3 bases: TGTGCCCTCTCGGGACAGGGATTCGGCGAGCAGTACTTC. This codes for CALSGQGFGEQYF.